The 22 T cell receptor beta chains given below trace back to one sample, sequenced in a study of T cell clonotyping in hematopoietic cell transplantation. Profiling relied on immunoSEQ multiplex PCR, and the TCRdb table lists in-frame clones only, not all of them. The profile shows 900 to 1,300 clones, approximately 70% of them singletons. The sequenced sample was peripheral blood mononuclear cells, obtained 100 days after allogeneic stem cell transplant. These receptors originate from a female patient in her 30s who had an allogeneic stem cell transplant, so T cells may come from the graft donor. Some clones in this sample may be carry-over from other donors' samples.

The chain employs TRBV21-1 and TRBJ1-5; the table's D call of TRBD1 was not tested on the DNA. TRBV21-1 is a pseudogene. The CDR3 is 17 residues long. The CDR3 region has the DNA TGTGCCAGCAGCAAAGCAACGGGACAGCTTAGCAATCAGCCCCAGCATTTT. It specifies CASSKATGQLSNQPQHF.

CDR3 bases: TGTGCCAGCAGTCCACTGGGAGCGGTGGGGTACAATGAGCAGTTCTTC. This gives the protein CASSPLGAVGYNEQFF. The chain links TRBV28 to TRBJ2-1, with D perhaps matching TRBD2 (5 bases). The CDR3 sequence is 16 residues long. Trimming cost V 5 bases and J 4 bases, with 18 bases left between them. In germline, CDR1 is MDHEN, CDR2 SYDVKM. Full variable domain (remainder filled in from reference TRBV28 and TRBJ2-1): DVKVTQSSRYLVKRTGEKVFLECVQDMDHENMFWYRQDPGLGLRLIYFSYDVKMKEKGDIPEGYSVSREKKERFSLILESASTNQTSMYLCASSPLGAVGYNEQFFGPGTRLTVL.

The chain uses TRBV19 and TRBJ1-1; tentatively, D is TRBD1 (5 bases). The CDR3 runs to 15 residues. The V and J ends lost 7 bases and 1 base respectively, with 16 bases between them. Germline V lookup: CDR1 LNHDA, CDR2 SQIVND (reference sequence). In DNA, the CDR3 is TGTGCCAGTACCCTACACGGCGGGGGGAACACTGAAGCTTTCTTT. It is translated as CASTLHGGGNTEAFF.

In DNA form, the CDR3 reads TGTGCCAGCAGTTTATCAGGAAGGTGGCAGCCCCAGCATTTT. Residues: CASSLSGRWQPQHF. The gene calls are TRBV28 and TRBJ1-5; D remains ambiguous. This CDR3 is built from 14 residues. The V gene's germline CDR1 is MDHEN and CDR2 SYDVKM. V lost 1 base and J lost 7, with 11 bases in between.

The chain links TRBV5-6 to TRBJ2-7, with TRBD1 matching over 8 bases. Trimming took 2 bases from V and 2 from J; bases not matched to a gene: 6. The CDR3 has 15 amino acids. Germline CDR1 reads SGHDT; CDR2 reads YYEEEE. CDR3 amino acids: CASSLPGTGTYEQYF. In DNA form, the CDR3 reads TGTGCCAGCAGCTTACCCGGGACAGGAACCTACGAGCAGTACTTC.

This clone was observed a few times. Other DNA sequences in this sample translate to the same CDR3. The rearrangement links TRBV4-3 to TRBJ2-7; weak D call: TRBD2 (5 bases). V gave up 0 bases and J gave up 0 bases, with 9 bases separating them. The CDR3 totals 15 residues. Looked up from germline, CDR1 is LGHNA and CDR2 is YSLEER. This chain's CDR3 is CASSQDWAGSYEQYF. The CDR3 region has the DNA TGCGCCAGCAGCCAAGATTGGGCGGGCTCCTACGAGCAGTACTTC.

This clone has a handful of counts. This chain uses TRBV6-6 with TRBJ2-7, with D unclear. V was trimmed by 0 bases and J by 0 bases, leaving 9 bases between them. The V gene's germline CDR1 is MNHNY and CDR2 SVGAGI (reference sequence). The CDR3 spans 15 residues. The chain's CDR3 is CASSYSDASSYEQYF. The DNA for the CDR3 is TGTGCCAGCAGTTACTCGGACGCTAGCTCCTACGAGCAGTACTTC.

The chain is built from TRBV5-4 and TRBJ2-7; D is unclear. Trimming took 2 bases from V and 6 from J, leaving 6 bases between them. The CDR3 loop spans 11 amino acids. Germline V gives CDR1 SGHNT, CDR2 YYREEE (reference sequence). The CDR3: CASSFGGEQYV. As DNA, the CDR3 is TGTGCCAGCAGCTTCGGTGGCGAGCAGTACGTC.

By its share, this clone is large (0.1 to 1%). Written as DNA, the CDR3 is TGCGCCAGCAGCTTCGACACAGGGGGAACTCTCTCCTACGAGCAGTACTTC. This encodes CASSFDTGGTLSYEQYF. J is TRBJ2-7 and V is TRBV5-1; the match to TRBD1 covers 8 bases. This CDR3 has 17 amino acids. V was pared by 2 bases and J by 0 bases, with 10 bases of the junction left unmatched. CDR1 and CDR2 (germline): SGHRS, YFSETQ. The full variable domain, with the rest looked up from reference TRBV5-1 and TRBJ2-7, is KAGVTQTPRYLIKTRGQQVTLSCSPISGHRSVSWYQQTPGQGLQFLFEYFSETQRNKGNFPGRFSGRQFSNSRSEMNVSTLELGDSALYLCASSFDTGGTLSYEQYFGPGTRLTVT.

DNA for the CDR3: TGTGCCAGCAGCTTAGGCGGAGGAGACTATGGCTACACCTTC. Protein sequence: CASSLGGGDYGYTF. The V gene is TRBV7-6, the J gene TRBJ1-2; no firm D call. CDR1 is SGHVS and CDR2 is FNYEAQ in the germline V gene. CDR3 length: 14 amino acids. V shed 1 base and J shed 3 bases, with 9 bases lying between them.

The chain joins TRBV5-4 to TRBJ2-7; 7 bases are shared with TRBD1. This CDR3 is built from 15 residues. The germline CDR1 and CDR2 sequences are SGHNT and YYREEE (reference sequence). V was pared by 4 bases and J by 2 bases, with 9 bases of the junction left unmatched. This chain's CDR3 is CASSQGDRAPYEQYF. CDR3 DNA sequence: TGTGCCAGCAGCCAGGGGGACCGCGCGCCCTACGAGCAGTACTTC. Based on the CDR3 plus reference TRBV5-4 and TRBJ2-7, the full variable domain is ETGVTQSPTHLIKTRGQQVTLRCSSQSGHNTVSWYQQALGQGPQFIFQYYREEENGRGNFPPRFSGLQFPNYSSELNVNALELDDSALYLCASSQGDRAPYEQYFGPGTRLTVT.

This clone showed up just a few times. The V and J genes are TRBV6-1 and TRBJ2-1, with TRBD2 identical over 11 bases. J gave up 2 bases and V 4 bases, and 4 bases lay outside the gene matches. Germline loops: CDR1 MNHNS, CDR2 SASEGT. The CDR3 has 16 amino acids. The CDR3 sequence is CASSAVAGGAYNEQFF. CDR3 nucleotides: TGTGCCAGCAGTGCCGTAGCGGGGGGGGCCTACAATGAGCAGTTCTTC.

V usage is TRBV11-1 and J usage is TRBJ2-5; weak D call: TRBD2 (5 bases). The CDR3 extends over 16 amino acids. V lost 0 bases and J 3 bases, leaving 14 bases between the germline ends. Germline CDR1 SGHAT, CDR2 FQDESV (reference sequence). CDR3 nucleotide sequence: TGTGCCAGCAGCTTAGCGGAGGTGGGAACAGAAGAGACCCAGTACTTC. It encodes CASSLAEVGTEETQYF.

The chain is built from TRBV29-1 and TRBJ1-1; 7 positions match TRBD1. CDR1 is SQVTM and CDR2 is ANQGSEA in the germline V gene. CDR3 length equals 13 residues. The J segment lost 1 base and the V segment lost 7 bases, leaving 6 bases of the junction unmatched. The CDR3 DNA reads as TGCAGCGCATCGGGACAGCCGAACACTGAAGCTTTCTTT. Translating gives CSASGQPNTEAFF. Full variable domain (remainder filled in from reference TRBV29-1 and TRBJ1-1): SAVISQKPSRDICQRGTSLTIQCQVDSQVTMMFWYRQQPGQSLTLIATANQGSEATYESGFVIDKFPISRPNLTFSTLTVSNMSPEDSSIYLCSASGQPNTEAFFGQGTRLTVV.

This chain uses TRBV6-9 with TRBJ2-7; 8 positions agree with TRBD1. Trimming took 4 bases from V and 4 from J; bases not matched to a gene: 9. Per the germline V gene, CDR1 is MNHGY and CDR2 is SVAAGI. The CDR3 spans 15 residues. CDR3 nucleotide sequence: TGTGCCAGCAGTTTAGGACAGGGAGTGGGATACGAGCAGTACTTC. Its translation is CASSLGQGVGYEQYF.

The chain employs TRBV5-8 and TRBJ2-5; D is perhaps TRBD1 (7 bases). Germline V gene sequence: CDR1 SGHTS, CDR2 YDEGEE. Trimming took off 1 base at V and 4 bases at J, with 8 bases between the two ends. This CDR3 has 13 residues. The chain's CDR3 is CASSLQGGETQYF. CDR3 coding DNA: TGTGCCAGCAGCTTGCAGGGGGGAGAGACCCAGTACTTC.

The V call is TRBV13, the J call TRBJ2-5; 9 nucleotides match TRBD2. Germline V gene lookup returns CDR1 PRHDT and CDR2 FYEKMQ (reference sequence). The CDR3 contains 15 residues. V gave up 4 bases and J gave up 5 bases; unmatched junction bases: 8. CDR3 in DNA: TGTGCCAGCAGCTCTAGCGGGGCGGGGGAGGAGACCCAGTACTTC. It codes for CASSSSGAGEETQYF.

This clone is categorized as large. The genes are TRBV15 and TRBJ1-1; the match to TRBD1 covers 7 bases. V was clipped by 5 bases and J by 7 bases; unmatched bases: 7. CDR3 length: 13 amino acids. In germline, CDR1 is LNHNV, CDR2 YYDKDF (reference sequence). This CDR3 is CATSRKGTDEAFF. The CDR3 DNA follows: TGTGCCACCAGCCGAAAAGGGACAGATGAAGCTTTCTTT. Using reference TRBV15 and TRBJ1-1 for the parts outside the CDR3, the full variable domain is DAMVIQNPRYQVTQFGKPVTLSCSQTLNHNVMYWYQQKSSQAPKLLFHYYDKDFNNEADTPDNFQSRRPNTSFCFLDIRSPGLGDTAMYLCATSRKGTDEAFFGQGTRLTVV.

The chain links TRBV27 to TRBJ2-7, with 7 bases lining up with TRBD1. Germline lookup yields CDR1 MNHEY and CDR2 SMNVEV (reference sequence). The CDR3 length is 13 residues. V shed 7 bases and J 1 base; nucleotides not matched to a gene: 4. CDR3 nucleotide sequence: TGTGCCAGCACCCCAGGGGGATCCTACGAGCAGTACTTC. Translating it yields CASTPGGSYEQYF.

The chain uses TRBV5-6 and TRBJ2-1; D remains ambiguous. From germline, CDR1 is SGHDT and CDR2 YYEEEE. The length of the CDR3 is 12 residues. The V end was cut by 3 bases, the J end by 5 bases, with 6 bases between. CDR3 protein: CASSSRDNEQFF. CDR3 DNA sequence: TGTGCCAGCAGCTCCCGGGACAATGAGCAGTTCTTC.

The sample holds one count of this clone. The chain is built from TRBV28 and TRBJ1-5; unclear D gene. The CDR3 is 15 amino acids. Germline CDR1 reads MDHEN; CDR2 reads SYDVKM. The V end lost 3 bases, the J end lost 0 bases, and 9 bases lay between the germline ends. Written as DNA, the CDR3 is TGTGCCAGCAGTTTTCCCGAGGATAGCAATCAGCCCCAGCATTTT. Protein product: CASSFPEDSNQPQHF.

The V gene is TRBV7-6, the J gene TRBJ2-3; D is unclear. The V and J ends lost 3 bases and 4 bases respectively, with 8 bases between them. The CDR3 covers 13 residues. Germline V gives CDR1 SGHVS, CDR2 FNYEAQ. CDR3 amino acids: CASSLDLSDTQYF. CDR3 nucleotides: TGTGCCAGCAGCTTGGACCTCTCAGATACGCAGTATTTT.